This T cell receptor beta chain came from a study of regulatory T cells in long-lasting Graves disease. The time point: newly diagnosed GD, antithyroid drugs for less than 3 months. TCR sequences were obtained from RNA taken from PBMCs. The CDR3 covers 16 residues. Trimming cost V 6 bases and J 5 bases; bases outside gene matches: 8. In germline, CDR1 is SGHTA, CDR2 FQGNSA. Sequencing libraries for TCR beta were prepared with iRepertoire HTBI primers and Arm-PCR of CDR3 regions. Each CDR3 protein gets one entry after TCRdb re-called the multiplex PCR reads with MiXCR. The sample lists hundreds of thousands of distinct CDR3 sequences, 16% seen once, with 30% in the top ten. Separately, the same data were catalogued under a study of T cells in Graves' hyperthyroidism and ophthalmopathy. That report adds: Clinical symptoms, serum thyroxine and TRAb, thyroid ultrasound and orbital computed tomography together formed the diagnostic basis. TCR CDR3 regions were first amplified by RT-PCR with HTBI primers.

This TCR derives from a man in his forties with Graves disease. The sample in question was peripheral blood mononuclear cells (PBMCs), obtained at new diagnosis, from a patient treated with antithyroid drugs. This chain connects TRBV7-2 to TRBJ2-1; 12 bases fit TRBD2. The CDR3 reads CASREGGLAGNNEQFF. The CDR3 region has the DNA TGTGCCAGCAGAGAGGGCGGACTAGCGGGGAACAATGAGCAGTTCTTC.